The 7 T cell receptor beta chains reported below all come from one sample, sequenced in a study of T cell responses to AZD1222 COVID-19 vaccine. Sequencing was performed with immunoSEQ multiplex PCR; in TCRdb, only in-frame clones are kept and a portion is missing. The sample holds about 97,000 clones; around 89% are singletons and the top ten take under 8.5%. The specimen comprised peripheral blood, sampled on day 0 of AZD1222 vaccination. The receptor set was obtained from an adult in good health.

The DNA for the CDR3 is TGTGCCAGCACGTCCGACGGGGAGCTGTTTTTT. This codes for CASTSDGELFF. V usage is TRBV27 and J usage is TRBJ2-2, with D uncertain. Per the germline V gene, CDR1 is MNHEY and CDR2 is SMNVEV (reference sequence). The CDR3 sequence is 11 residues long. V gave up 7 bases and J gave up 7 bases, with 7 bases separating them.

CDR3 region: CASSLAGGQSPRGYTF. The CDR3 DNA reads TGTGCCAGCAGCTTAGCAGGGGGACAGAGCCCCCGGGGCTACACCTTC. The gene calls are TRBV7-9 and TRBJ1-2, with TRBD1 identical over 7 bases. The CDR3 contains 16 residues. Germline V gene lookup returns CDR1 SEHNR and CDR2 FQNEAQ (reference sequence). The V gene end was trimmed by 0 bases and the J gene end by 8 bases; junction bases not matched to a gene: 12.

J is TRBJ1-2 and V is TRBV5-4; D is unclear. CDR1 is SGHNT and CDR2 is YYREEE in the germline V gene (reference sequence). This CDR3 has 14 amino acids. Trimming removed 4 bases from V and 2 bases from J, with 12 bases in between. The DNA of the CDR3 is TGTGCCAGCAGCCGAGCCCAGGAGAACTATGGCTACACCTTC. Its translation is CASSRAQENYGYTF. The whole variable domain, filled in from reference TRBV5-4 and TRBJ1-2, reads ETGVTQSPTHLIKTRGQQVTLRCSSQSGHNTVSWYQQALGQGPQFIFQYYREEENGRGNFPPRFSGLQFPNYSSELNVNALELDDSALYLCASSRAQENYGYTFGSGTRLTVV.

The chain combines TRBV5-1 with TRBJ1-1; D not resolved. Looked up from germline, CDR1 is SGHRS and CDR2 is YFSETQ. V was trimmed by 1 base and J by 3 bases, leaving 10 bases between them. The CDR3 sequence is 14 residues long. The CDR3 DNA is TGCGCCAGCAGCTTGTACATGTTGGACACTGAAGCTTTCTTT. This sequence encodes CASSLYMLDTEAFF.

The V call is TRBV13, the J call TRBJ1-2; the match to TRBD1 covers 10 bases. From germline, CDR1 is PRHDT and CDR2 FYEKMQ (reference sequence). The CDR3 is 15 residues long. V lost 2 bases and J lost 8; bases outside the gene matches: 8. The CDR3 sequence: CASSLSDRGTWGYTF. DNA of the CDR3: TGTGCCAGCAGCTTATCGGACAGGGGGACATGGGGCTACACCTTC.

In its sample, this clone was seen a few times. This sequence joins TRBV7-3 and TRBJ2-3; 14 bases line up with TRBD2. The CDR3 consists of 15 residues. V shed 5 bases, J shed 11 bases, and the junction held 9 bases outside the gene matches. From germline, CDR1 is SGHTA and CDR2 FQGTGA. CDR3 region: CASSPVPGLAGEQYF. The CDR3 nucleotides are TGTGCCAGCAGCCCCGTCCCGGGACTAGCGGGGGAGCAGTATTTT.

This clone was counted a single time. The chain links TRBV6-5 to TRBJ1-5, with D perhaps matching TRBD1 (5 bases). Germline V CDR1 and CDR2: MNHEY, SVGAGI. This CDR3 comprises 13 residues. Trimming took 6 bases from V and 1 from J, leaving 7 bases between them. The chain's CDR3 is CASSRQSNQPQHF. The CDR3, as DNA: TGTGCCAGCAGCCGACAGAGCAATCAGCCCCAGCATTTT.